The 28 T cell receptor beta chains below come from one sample, sequenced in a study of T cells after yellow fever vaccination. TCRdb passed the 5' RACE reads through MiXCR, listing each CDR3 protein once. The table lists roughly 99,000 distinct CDR3 sequences, around 5.5% of them singletons, with approximately 39% in the top ten. This specimen was CD8+ T cells sorted from PBMCs, taken 10 days after the yellow fever booster vaccination. The source of these receptors is a man younger than 35 who received the YFV17D yellow fever vaccine.

CDR3 residues: CSAALGTYGYTF. DNA for the CDR3: TGCAGTGCTGCCTTAGGTACCTATGGCTACACCTTC. The chain couples TRBV20-1 to TRBJ1-2, with D unresolved. The V end lost 5 bases, the J end lost 4 bases, and 11 bases lay between the germline ends. Per germline, CDR1 DFQATT and CDR2 SNEGSKA (reference sequence). The CDR3 spans 12 residues.

This clonotype was recorded at least ten times. The chain couples TRBV6-2 or TRBV6-3 to TRBJ2-7; possible D gene TRBD2, 6 bases. CDR3 length: 15 amino acids. The germline gives CDR1 MNHEY, CDR2 SVGEGT. With 7 bases removed from V and 2 bases from J, the gap between germline ends came to 18 bases. Here the CDR3 DNA reads TGTGCCAGCACCCACCCTTTGGGGGAGGCCTACGAGCAGTACTTC. Translating gives CASTHPLGEAYEQYF.

This clonotype has only a few counts. The chain has TRBV4-1 and TRBJ2-7; possible D gene TRBD1, 7 bases. This CDR3 comprises 14 residues. Trimming removed 0 bases at V and 3 bases at J, with 9 bases between. The germline CDR1 and CDR2 sequences are MGHRA and YSYEKL. The CDR3 nucleotides read TGCGCCAGCAGCCAAGATCAGGGGGGCTACGAGCAGTACGTC. It specifies CASSQDQGGYEQYV.

This clonotype was seen only a few times. This rearrangement joins TRBV5-6 to TRBJ2-7; 10 nucleotides match TRBD1. V was pared by 2 bases and J by 1 base, with 6 bases of the junction left unmatched. Germline CDR1 reads SGHDT; CDR2 reads YYEEEE. The CDR3 has 16 residues. The CDR3 nucleotides are TGTGCCAGCAGCTTCCGGGACAGGGGTAAGTCCTACGAGCAGTACGTC. Amino acids: CASSFRDRGKSYEQYV.

V gene TRBV7-2 combines with J gene TRBJ2-5; weak D call: TRBD2 (6 bases). CDR3 length: 16 residues. V was pared by 2 bases and J by 0 bases, with 13 bases between. In germline, CDR1 is SGHTA, CDR2 FQGNSA. The CDR3 spells CASSLFGGKYQETQYF. CDR3 bases: TGTGCCAGCAGCTTATTTGGGGGGAAGTACCAAGAGACCCAGTACTTC.

This clonotype was recorded many times. The chain joins TRBV29-1 to TRBJ1-2; 12 bases fit TRBD1. The CDR3 extends over 13 amino acids. The V and J ends lost 5 bases and 7 bases, in that order; junction bases with no gene match: 5. Germline CDR1 is SQVTM and CDR2 is ANQGSEA. The CDR3 DNA reads as TGCAGCGTTCCCGGGACAGGGGGCTCTGGCTACACCTTC. Translating gives CSVPGTGGSGYTF.

This clonotype was found many times. The rearrangement joins TRBV12-3 or TRBV12-4 to TRBJ2-4, with 8 bases identical to TRBD2. V shed 4 bases, J shed 3 bases, and the junction held 5 bases outside the gene matches. The CDR3 sequence is 15 residues long. DNA for the CDR3: TGTGCCAGCAGTTCCATAGCGGGGCGCAAAAACATTCAGTACTTC. Residues: CASSSIAGRKNIQYF.

CDR3 nucleotides: TGTGCCAGCAGCCTGGGACAGCCTGGGTCGGGTCAGCCCCAGCATTTT. This sequence encodes CASSLGQPGSGQPQHF. J is TRBJ1-5 and V is TRBV12-3 or TRBV12-4; 7 bases agree with TRBD1. V dropped 6 bases and J dropped 6; count of bases not matched to a gene: 14. This CDR3 has 16 amino acids.

This clonotype appeared a few times. V usage is TRBV20-1 and J usage is TRBJ2-7, with D hard to call. Per the germline V gene, CDR1 is DFQATT and CDR2 is SNEGSKA (reference sequence). The CDR3 consists of 11 residues. Trimming shortened V by 0 bases and J by 3 bases, and 3 bases separated the two germline ends. The CDR3 protein is CSARDDYEQYF. The CDR3 bases are TGCAGTGCTAGAGATGACTACGAGCAGTACTTC.

This clonotype came up a few times. The chain is built from TRBV25-1 and TRBJ2-5; D is unclear. Germline CDR1 reads MGHDK; CDR2 reads SYGVNS. The CDR3 totals 14 residues. Trimming stripped 4 bases from V and 0 bases from J, with 9 bases between. CDR3: CASSGNPYQETQYF. CDR3 DNA: TGTGCCAGCAGTGGTAACCCGTACCAAGAGACCCAGTACTTC.

CDR3 DNA: TGCGGGATCGGGAGCCCCGGGACGGATCCAACTAATGAAAAACTGTTTTTT. Protein product: CGIGSPGTDPTNEKLFF. V is TRBV20-1 and J is TRBJ1-4; D may be TRBD1 (5 bases). The V gene's germline CDR1 is DFQATT and CDR2 SNEGSKA (reference sequence). The CDR3 spans 17 residues.

This chain links TRBV12-3 or TRBV12-4 with TRBJ2-6; TRBD1 matches at 9 bases. This CDR3 has 19 residues. Germline trimming cut 6 bases from V and 1 base from J; bases unmatched to any gene: 13. The DNA of the CDR3 is TGTGCCAGCAGCTCACCACGCCCGGGACAGGGATCTGGGGCCAACGTCCTGACTTTC. Protein product: CASSSPRPGQGSGANVLTF.

This clonotype has just a few counts. The J gene is TRBJ1-2, the V gene TRBV6-2 or TRBV6-3; unclear D gene. The V gene lost 0 bases and the J gene lost 4 bases, with 12 bases spanning the gap. Germline CDR1 MNHEY, CDR2 SVGEGT. This CDR3 has 15 amino acids. CDR3 coding DNA: TGTGCCAGCAGTTACTCGACCAGCATGGGCTATGGCTACACCTTC. It specifies CASSYSTSMGYGYTF.

The rearrangement links TRBV7-9 to TRBJ2-7, with D tentatively TRBD1 (7 bases). V was clipped by 1 base and J by 5 bases, with 12 bases between them. The CDR3 has 14 residues. Germline CDR1 is SEHNR and CDR2 is FQNEAQ (reference sequence). The CDR3 DNA reads as TGTGCCAGCAGCTTAGAAGGAGGGGGCCACGAGCAGTACGTC. It specifies CASSLEGGGHEQYV.

The chain combines TRBV5-1 with TRBJ1-5, with 7 nucleotides matching TRBD1. The germline V gene encodes CDR1 SGHRS and CDR2 YFSETQ. CDR3 length equals 14 residues. Unmatched junction bases numbered 7, after V lost 4 bases and J lost 6 bases. CDR3 region: CASSPSGGSQPQHF. DNA for the CDR3: TGCGCCAGCAGCCCCTCAGGGGGTTCTCAGCCCCAGCATTTT.

This clonotype was seen only a few times. V and J are TRBV6-6 and TRBJ2-5; 10 nucleotides align to TRBD1. The J segment lost 3 bases and the V segment lost 5 bases, leaving 9 bases of the junction unmatched. The CDR3 spans 16 residues. Germline V lookup: CDR1 MNHNY, CDR2 SVGAGI (reference sequence). For the CDR3, the DNA is TGTGCCAGCAGTCTCCGGGACAGGGGCCTGGAAGAGACCCAGTACTTC. This encodes CASSLRDRGLEETQYF.

This clonotype has ten or more counts. The chain has TRBV12-3 or TRBV12-4 and TRBJ1-5; 7 nucleotides agree with TRBD1. The J segment lost 4 bases and the V segment lost 5 bases, leaving 14 bases of the junction unmatched. This CDR3 comprises 17 residues. CDR3 sequence reads: CASSGDLVLQGNQPQHF. DNA for the CDR3: TGTGCCAGCAGTGGTGATCTAGTATTACAGGGGAATCAGCCCCAGCATTTT.

The chain uses TRBV5-1 and TRBJ2-1, with 15 positions matching TRBD2. Germline V CDR1 and CDR2: SGHRS, YFSETQ. The junction had 4 bases not matched to a gene; V was cut back by 4 bases and J by 11 bases. This CDR3 spans 14 amino acids. CDR3 sequence: CASSPGLAGGQQFF. The DNA for the CDR3 is TGCGCCAGCAGCCCCGGACTAGCGGGGGGGCAGCAGTTCTTC.

This clonotype has more than one count but fewer than ten. The chain links TRBV24-1 to TRBJ1-5; no firm D call. Germline V gene lookup returns CDR1 KGHDR and CDR2 SFDVKD. V was pared by 4 bases and J by 5 bases, with 11 bases between. This CDR3 contains 14 residues. CDR3 sequence reads: CATSEAGSYQPQHF. The DNA for the CDR3 is TGTGCCACCAGTGAAGCGGGGAGCTATCAGCCCCAGCATTTT.

This clonotype was detected ten times or more. The chain recombines TRBV7-2 with TRBJ2-7; weak D call: TRBD1 (6 bases). Per germline, CDR1 SGHTA and CDR2 FQGNSA. The ends were cut back, 4 bases at V and 6 bases at J, with 19 bases in the middle. The CDR3 is 15 residues long. CDR3 bases: TGTGCCAGCAGCTCCGTGGGGGCGGCACCGGGCGAGCAGTACGTC. Amino acids: CASSSVGAAPGEQYV.

This clonotype was detected a few times. The genes are TRBV12-3 or TRBV12-4 and TRBJ2-2; D gene ambiguous. Trimming took off 2 bases at V and 6 bases at J, with 13 bases between the two ends. The CDR3 runs 15 residues. In nucleotides, the CDR3 is TGTGCCAGCAGTTTACAACCTTCTGGGGCCGGGGAGCTGTTTTTT. This encodes CASSLQPSGAGELFF.

This clonotype was counted between two and nine times. V is TRBV28 and J is TRBJ1-5; 10 nucleotides align to TRBD1. With 3 bases clipped from V and 4 bases from J, the junction kept 9 bases outside the gene matches. Germline V gene data show CDR1 as MDHEN and CDR2 as SYDVKM. The CDR3 covers 17 residues. The CDR3 region has the DNA TGTGCCAGCAGTTTTCCGGGACAGGGGCGTCTGAATCAGCCCCAGCATTTT. It is translated as CASSFPGQGRLNQPQHF.

This clonotype has ten or more counts. This chain links TRBV5-6 with TRBJ2-7, with D uncertain. V lost 0 bases and J 6 bases, leaving 7 bases between the germline ends. This CDR3 comprises 12 residues. Germline V gene data show CDR1 as SGHDT and CDR2 as YYEEEE. CDR3 protein: CASSLATVEQYF. The DNA of the CDR3 is TGTGCCAGCAGCTTGGCCACGGTCGAGCAGTACTTC.

The chain has TRBV5-4 and TRBJ2-1; 12 nucleotides agree with TRBD1. The V segment lost 8 bases and the J segment 7 bases; nucleotides outside the gene matches: 7. CDR1 and CDR2 from the germline V gene are SGHNT and YYREEE (reference sequence). The CDR3 contains 14 residues. In nucleotides, the CDR3 is TGTGCCAGTACCGGGACAGGGGGCCAGAATGAGCAGTTCTTC. This sequence encodes CASTGTGGQNEQFF.

The table lists this clonotype with a few counts. The chain has TRBV4-2 and TRBJ2-1; TRBD2 agrees at 8 bases. Germline-derived CDR1 and CDR2 are LGHNA and YNFKEQ. The CDR3 is 15 amino acids. Losses at the gene ends were 3 bases for V and 10 bases for J; bases not matched to a gene: 11. The CDR3 here is CASSQDPGLAQEQFF. In DNA, the CDR3 is TGTGCCAGCAGCCAGGACCCCGGACTAGCTCAGGAGCAGTTCTTC.

This chain connects TRBV7-3 to TRBJ2-5, with a possible D match to TRBD1 (5 bases). CDR1 SGHTA and CDR2 FQGTGA come from the germline V gene. Trimming stripped 1 base from V and 5 bases from J, with 11 bases between. The CDR3 is 14 residues long. DNA of the CDR3: TGTGCCAGCAGCTTAAACTCTGCAGGGGAGACCCAGTACTTC. This gives the protein CASSLNSAGETQYF.

The rearrangement links TRBV11-1 to TRBJ2-3; D is uncertain. Trimming left V 3 bases short and J 2 bases short, with 12 bases between. The CDR3 contains 15 residues. Looked up from germline, CDR1 is SGHAT and CDR2 is FQDESV (reference sequence). The CDR3: CASSFTRLFTDTQYF. CDR3 nucleotide sequence: TGTGCCAGCAGCTTCACTCGCCTCTTCACAGATACGCAGTATTTT.

This clonotype occurred a few times. V usage is TRBV7-2 and J usage is TRBJ2-2; no definite D call. Germline V gene data show CDR1 as SGHTA and CDR2 as FQGNSA. This CDR3 region has 16 residues. Trimming removed 3 bases from V and 0 bases from J, with 11 bases in between. CDR3 in amino acids: CASSFLYSPNTGELFF. The CDR3 region has the DNA TGTGCCAGCAGCTTCCTTTATTCACCGAACACCGGGGAGCTGTTTTTT.